Described below is a single T cell receptor beta chain sequence and its context. Its target is not known. Generated by immunoSEQ multiplex PCR, the TCRdb table keeps only in-frame clones and is missing some. The table includes roughly 67,000 clones, over 75% detected once. Excluded were patients having autoimmune disease history or systemic immunosuppression. Blood got drawn at baseline, again on cycle 4 day 1, and then on cycle 7 day 1. The data derive from a study of OX40 agonist ivuxolimab in advanced cancers. Study observations and caveats: Some of the lowest clonal expansion was seen in partial responders at 0.1-3.0 mg/kg. Some patients without response likewise showed low normalized clonal expansion.

The CDR3 totals 15 residues. V lost 3 bases and J 0 bases, leaving 12 bases between the germline ends. Germline CDR1 reads MDHEN; CDR2 reads SYDVKM. The V call is TRBV28, the J call TRBJ2-7, with D perhaps given as TRBD1 or TRBD2 (5 bases each). This clonotype was sampled from an adult with an advanced solid tumor such as melanoma, head and neck, liver or kidney cancer. The starting material was CD4+ or CD8+ T cells sorted from blood, obtained in a trial of the OX40 agonist ivuxolimab. In nucleotides, the CDR3 is TGTGCCAGCAGTTTGTTGGGACCGCTCTCCTACGAGCAGTACTTC. It specifies CASSLLGPLSYEQYF. Based on the CDR3 plus reference TRBV28 and TRBJ2-7, the full variable domain is DVKVTQSSRYLVKRTGEKVFLECVQDMDHENMFWYRQDPGLGLRLIYFSYDVKMKEKGDIPEGYSVSREKKERFSLILESASTNQTSMYLCASSLLGPLSYEQYFGPGTRLTVT.